The 21 T cell receptor beta chains below come from one sample, sequenced in a study of sequential checkpoint blockade in melanoma. The sample's treatment: randomized to nivolumab then ipilimumab (arm A) or the reverse (arm B). Measured with immunoSEQ multiplex PCR; TCRdb has only the in-frame clones, and not every one. The table lists several hundred clones, around 29% of them singletons. This specimen was tumor tissue (inferred from file names), taken from a patient given nivolumab and ipilimumab in sequence. The receptors were sampled from a human donor with melanoma.

This sequence joins TRBV6-8 and TRBJ1-1; no definite D call. CDR1 is MNHGY, CDR2 SAAAGT, per germline. Deletions cut 8 bases from V and 9 bases from J, with 16 bases between. The length of the CDR3 is 12 residues. In DNA, the CDR3 is TGTGCCAGCCATAATGCAGGTTCTAAAGCTTTCTTT. This sequence encodes CASHNAGSKAFF.

This clone turned up a few times. The chain has TRBV11-3 and TRBJ2-7; 7 bases fit TRBD1. The CDR3 extends over 16 amino acids. CDR1 is SGHNT and CDR2 is YENEEA in the germline V gene. V lost 3 bases and J lost 0; bases outside the gene matches: 8. The CDR3 here is CASSLRQGGSSYEQYF. The CDR3 nucleotides are TGTGCCAGCAGCTTGCGACAGGGTGGTTCCTCCTACGAGCAGTACTTC.

V and J are TRBV28 and TRBJ1-3; 7 positions match TRBD1. This CDR3 comprises 16 residues. Germline trimming cut 5 bases from V and 9 bases from J; bases unmatched to any gene: 16. Germline-derived CDR1 and CDR2 are MDHEN and SYDVKM. In nucleotides, the CDR3 is TGTGCCAGCAGTACAGGGGCCCCAACTCTAGTTAGCACCATATATTTT. Encoded protein: CASSTGAPTLVSTIYF.

In its sample, this clone ranks as medium-sized. The rearrangement uses TRBV11-3 and TRBJ1-2; a weak D match, TRBD1 (6 bases). Trimming cost V 4 bases and J 4 bases, with 13 bases left between them. CDR1 and CDR2 from the germline V gene are SGHNT and YENEEA. CDR3 length: 14 residues. CDR3 residues: CASSSKQGSYGYTF. CDR3 DNA: TGTGCCAGCAGCTCTAAACAGGGAAGCTATGGCTACACCTTC.

The genes are TRBV11-3 and TRBJ2-7; 9 bases fit TRBD1. From germline, CDR1 is SGHNT and CDR2 YENEEA. The CDR3 runs 16 residues. V shed 5 bases and J 2 bases; nucleotides not matched to a gene: 10. The CDR3 sequence is CASSPPGTGITYEQYF. The CDR3 DNA reads as TGTGCCAGCAGCCCCCCCGGGACAGGGATCACCTACGAGCAGTACTTC.

This clone was seen only a few times. The V call is TRBV28, the J call TRBJ2-1, with 9 bases fitting TRBD2. This CDR3 comprises 17 residues. CDR1 is MDHEN and CDR2 is SYDVKM in the germline V gene. The V and J ends lost 4 bases and 1 base, in that order; junction bases with no gene match: 8. The CDR3 region is CASSYGLAGASYNEQFF. CDR3 coding DNA: TGTGCCAGCAGTTACGGTTTAGCGGGGGCGTCCTACAATGAGCAGTTCTTC.

The chain recombines TRBV28 with TRBJ1-1, with TRBD1 matching over 12 bases. The germline CDR1 and CDR2 sequences are MDHEN and SYDVKM. This CDR3 spans 18 amino acids. V lost 6 bases, J lost 0 bases, and 11 bases stayed unmatched. The CDR3 nucleotides are TGTGCCAGCAGCCTTATCGGGACAGGGGGCATCCTGAACACTGAAGCTTTCTTT. It translates to CASSLIGTGGILNTEAFF.

Judged by abundance, this clone is large. The chain employs TRBV6-8 and TRBJ1-4, with 8 bases fitting TRBD1. Germline CDR1 is MNHGY and CDR2 is SAAAGT. The CDR3 covers 15 residues. With V trimmed by 10 bases and J by 3 bases, 10 bases remained unmatched. The CDR3: CATSPGQGANEKLFF. The CDR3 coding sequence is TGTGCCACTAGCCCAGGACAGGGCGCTAATGAAAAACTGTTTTTT.

This clone was seen a few times. The gene calls are TRBV11-3 and TRBJ2-2, with 11 bases that match TRBD2. This CDR3 contains 15 residues. V dropped 5 bases and J dropped 5; count of bases not matched to a gene: 4. Germline values: CDR1 SGHNT, CDR2 YENEEA. The CDR3 nucleotides read TGTGCCAGCAGCCTTAGACTAGCGGGGACCGGGGAGCTGTTTTTT. It translates to CASSLRLAGTGELFF.

The chain joins TRBV18 to TRBJ1-6; the D gene is possibly TRBD1 (6 bases). This CDR3 region has 16 residues. The germline V gene has CDR1 KGHSH and CDR2 LQKENI. V lost 5 bases, J lost 8 bases, and 19 bases lay in between. The CDR3 loop is CASSFEHPGAYSPLHF. The CDR3, as DNA: TGTGCCAGCTCATTTGAGCATCCGGGGGCCTATTCACCCCTCCACTTT.

This rearrangement joins TRBV30 to TRBJ2-4, with 10 bases identical to TRBD2. CDR3 length equals 18 residues. Looked up from germline, CDR1 is GTSNPN and CDR2 is SVGIG (reference sequence). The J segment lost 1 base and the V segment lost 0 bases, leaving 9 bases of the junction unmatched. As DNA, the CDR3 is TGTGCCTGGAGTGTAGGGCTAGCGGGGGATAGGGCCAAAAACATTCAGTACTTC. It encodes CAWSVGLAGDRAKNIQYF.

In this sample, this clone turned up a few times. This chain links TRBV30 with TRBJ1-1; D not resolved. Trimming took 8 bases from V and 1 from J, leaving 14 bases between them. CDR1 is GTSNPN and CDR2 is SVGIG in the germline V gene (reference sequence). The CDR3 contains 13 residues. The CDR3 protein is CAAIFLANTEAFF. The CDR3 DNA sequence: TGTGCCGCTATATTTTTAGCGAACACTGAAGCTTTCTTT.

This clone is medium-sized within its sample. The genes are TRBV7-6 and TRBJ2-7, with 7 positions matching TRBD1. V shed 5 bases and J 2 bases; nucleotides not matched to a gene: 12. Germline CDR1 and CDR2: SGHVS and FNYEAQ. This CDR3 contains 16 residues. This chain's CDR3 is CASSPSGRGYPYEQYF. The CDR3 bases are TGTGCCAGCAGCCCCTCGGGCAGGGGGTACCCCTACGAGCAGTACTTC.

The chain couples TRBV11-3 to TRBJ1-6; 7 positions match TRBD1. Germline V gives CDR1 SGHNT, CDR2 YENEEA. V trimming: 4 bases; J trimming: 7 bases; junction bases outside the gene matches: 4. The CDR3 spans 14 residues. The CDR3 nucleotides are TGTGCCAGCAGCTCGCAGGGGGGGAATTCACCCCTCCACTTT. This encodes CASSSQGGNSPLHF.

The V and J genes are TRBV19 and TRBJ1-1; D gene uncertain. V dropped 10 bases and J dropped 0 bases, with 15 bases sitting between them. Germline assignment: CDR1 LNHDA and CDR2 SQIVND (reference sequence). This CDR3 is built from 14 residues. CDR3 sequence reads: CATSAPRVNTEAFF. CDR3 coding DNA: TGTGCCACTTCCGCCCCCCGAGTGAACACTGAAGCTTTCTTT.

Only a few counts were recorded for this clone. The chain recombines TRBV5-1 with TRBJ2-1; TRBD1 is a possible D gene (5 bases). From germline, CDR1 is SGHRS and CDR2 YFSETQ. This CDR3 is 14 amino acids long. Trimming cost V 2 bases and J 3 bases, with 9 bases left between them. CDR3 loop: CASSLQEFYNEQFF. The DNA of the CDR3 is TGCGCCAGCAGCTTACAGGAATTCTACAATGAGCAGTTCTTC.

The chain joins TRBV5-1 to TRBJ1-1, with D perhaps TRBD1 (6 bases). Trimming left V 0 bases short and J 5 bases short, with 14 bases between. In germline, CDR1 is SGHRS, CDR2 YFSETQ. The CDR3 length is 15 residues. The CDR3 DNA reads as TGCGCCAGCAGCTTGGCCGGTACAGGGCGAACTGAAGCTTTCTTT. Protein: CASSLAGTGRTEAFF.

This clone is deemed large. The chain couples TRBV11-3 to TRBJ1-1, with D uncertain. Per germline, CDR1 SGHNT and CDR2 YENEEA. Trimming left V 3 bases short and J 2 bases short, with 10 bases between. This CDR3 region has 14 residues. CDR3 residues: CASSLEGRNTEAFF. CDR3 in DNA: TGTGCCAGCAGCTTGGAAGGTCGAAACACTGAAGCTTTCTTT.

In its sample, this clone ranks as large. At one of its ends the junction is not consistent with the germline gene, which may arise from a read error. V and J are TRBV6-8 and TRBJ1-1; 8 bases fit TRBD1. Germline V gene data show CDR1 as MNHGY and CDR2 as SAAAGT. The CDR3 is 15 amino acids. CDR3 amino acids: CAISGPGGGGTEAFF. In DNA, the CDR3 is TGTGCCATCAGTGGCCCAGGGGGCGGCGGCACTGAAGCTTTCTTT.

This clone showed up just once. The chain employs TRBV30 and TRBJ2-3; D is unresolved. Germline V CDR1 and CDR2: GTSNPN, SVGIG (reference sequence). V lost 2 bases to trimming and J lost 8 bases, with 14 bases between them. The CDR3 has 13 residues. CDR3 nucleotide sequence: TGTGCCTGGAGTAAAATTAACGGTGGTACGCAGTATTTT. Protein sequence: CAWSKINGGTQYF.

This chain connects TRBV5-1 to TRBJ1-3; D possibly corresponds to TRBD1 (5 bases). Germline values: CDR1 SGHRS, CDR2 YFSETQ. This CDR3 is 16 amino acids long. V shed 4 bases and J shed 0 bases, with 14 bases lying between them. In DNA form, the CDR3 reads TGCGCCAGCAGCCCCACAGGTCCTAGCTCTGGAAACACCATATATTTT. Protein product: CASSPTGPSSGNTIYF.